This T cell receptor beta chain was captured by sequencing in a study of blood T cell repertoires in COVID-19. For the study at large: The United States, Italy and Spain provided the acute and convalescent COVID-19 samples. PBMCs, B-cell-depleted T cells, or T cells were the source of the cDNA or gDNA that made up the material.

The CDR3 totals 14 residues. Germline assignment: CDR1 ENHRY and CDR2 SYGVKD. The V gene lost 1 base and the J gene lost 10 bases, with 11 bases spanning the gap. As handled by the study authors: Using reference gene primer amplification, nucleated cell counts were estimated. Clones were sequenced by immunoSEQ multiplex PCR, and TCRdb holds only the in-frame ones, with some missing. The V and J calls and clone size come from that table; D and trimming were worked out from the DNA. The sample lists 25,000 to 35,000 clones, 65% to 70% occurring once. The chain is built from TRBV10-3 and TRBJ1-6; D perhaps matches TRBD1 (5 bases). The receptor's source is a human donor in a cohort sampled during active COVID-19. Sequenced material: peripheral blood. The CDR3 loop reads CAISELAGKSPLHF. The CDR3 coding sequence is TGTGCCATCAGTGAGTTGGCAGGGAAGTCACCCCTCCACTTT.